This T cell receptor (beta chain) was identified in a study of T-cell reconstitution after alpha-beta-depleted transplantation in children. Study results and limitations: The authors attributed T-cell counts and diversity one year after transplant mostly to newly produced T cells. Reportedly, roughly two months post-transplant, alpha-beta T cells arose from several hundred expanded graft clones. The study traced high day-60 TCRbeta diversity in some patients to surviving recipient T cells and thymic progenitors.

Germline CDR1 MNHEY, CDR2 SVGEGT. Losses at the gene ends were 2 bases for V and 2 bases for J; bases not matched to a gene: 7. The CDR3 spans 16 residues. This clonotype was counted a few times. The antigen is not known. The library targeted TCRbeta and was prepared with unique molecular identifiers. TCRdb re-called the PCR reads with MiXCR, one entry per CDR3 protein. The table shows approximately 800,000 distinct CDR3 sequences, with 15% to 20% occurring only once. The input for sequencing was PBMCs, mostly from graft donor cells, taken 360 days after TCRalphabeta/CD19-depleted stem cell transplant. The chain couples TRBV6-2 or TRBV6-3 to TRBJ2-7, with 9 bases lining up with TRBD1. The TCR was taken from a male patient between 10 and 17 years old who had a stem cell transplant for acute lymphoblastic leukemia, so the T cells may come from the graft donor. CDR3 sequence: CASSYPSGQGTYEQYF. The CDR3 coding sequence is TGTGCCAGCAGTTACCCTTCCGGACAGGGGACCTACGAGCAGTACTTC.